Listed below are T cell receptor beta chains from one sample, sequenced in a study of T cell responses to AZD1222 COVID-19 vaccine. Profiling relied on immunoSEQ multiplex PCR, and the TCRdb table lists in-frame clones only, not all of them. The data contain some 130,000 clones, roughly 85% of them singletons. Sample: peripheral blood, taken on day 0 of MenACWY control vaccination. The source of these receptors is an adult in good health. CDR3s include the opening cysteine and the closing phenylalanine or tryptophan. Fields, in order: clone size, V gene, D gene, J gene, CDR3 protein, CDR3 DNA. The D gene is left open where the match is weak. Not all rows give a size; the values are once, few, many and, for expanded clones, a class.

clone size: NA
V gene: TRBV19
D gene: NA
J gene: TRBJ1-1
CDR3 protein: CASSRTEAFF
CDR3 DNA: TGTGCCAGTAGTAGGACTGAAGCTTTCTTT

clone size: NA
V gene: TRBV5-4
D gene: TRBD1
J gene: TRBJ1-6
CDR3 protein: CASSKAGTGRHNSPLHF
CDR3 DNA: TGTGCCAGCAGCAAAGCCGGGACAGGACGACATAATTCACCCCTCCACTTT

clone size: NA
V gene: TRBV13
D gene: NA
J gene: TRBJ2-5
CDR3 protein: CASSLRLETQYF
CDR3 DNA: TGTGCCAGCAGCTTACGACTGGAGACCCAGTACTTC

clone size: NA
V gene: TRBV21-1
D gene: NA
J gene: TRBJ2-1
CDR3 protein: CASSSDRDRGGTHNEQFF
CDR3 DNA: TGTGCCAGCAGTTCGGACAGGGACCGGGGGGGCACCCACAATGAGCAGTTCTTC

clone size: NA
V gene: TRBV6-2/TRBV6-3
D gene: TRBD1
J gene: TRBJ2-5
CDR3 protein: CASSYRGQGVETQYF
CDR3 DNA: TGTGCCAGCAGTTACAGGGGACAGGGGGTGGAGACCCAGTACTTC

clone size: NA
V gene: TRBV27
D gene: NA
J gene: TRBJ2-1
CDR3 protein: CASRQGGSAVDEQFF
CDR3 DNA: TGTGCCAGCAGGCAGGGTGGTAGCGCGGTCGATGAGCAGTTCTTC

clone size: NA
V gene: TRBV12-5
D gene: TRBD2
J gene: TRBJ2-1
CDR3 protein: CASGRRWSGRRYNEQFF
CDR3 DNA: TGTGCTAGTGGTCGTAGATGGAGCGGGAGGCGATACAATGAGCAGTTCTTC

clone size: NA
V gene: TRBV21-1
D gene: NA
J gene: TRBJ2-5
CDR3 protein: CASSSPGTPGAYQETQYF
CDR3 DNA: TGTGCCAGCAGCTCTCCCGGGACTCCCGGGGCGTACCAAGAGACCCAGTACTTC

clone size: NA
V gene: TRBV28
D gene: NA
J gene: TRBJ2-7
CDR3 protein: CASSETGPEQYF
CDR3 DNA: TGTGCCAGCAGCGAGACCGGGCCCGAGCAGTACTTC

clone size: NA
V gene: TRBV11-2
D gene: NA
J gene: TRBJ1-2
CDR3 protein: CASSLASGRGSGYTF
CDR3 DNA: TGTGCCAGCAGCTTAGCCTCAGGAAGGGGATCAGGCTACACCTTC

clone size: NA
V gene: TRBV5-1
D gene: NA
J gene: TRBJ2-1
CDR3 protein: CASSLGQLTSWQFF
CDR3 DNA: TGCGCCAGCAGCTTGGGGCAGCTGACCTCGTGGCAGTTCTTC

clone size: NA
V gene: TRBV27
D gene: TRBD1
J gene: TRBJ1-4
CDR3 protein: CASSPGGHRGEKLFF
CDR3 DNA: TGTGCCAGCAGTCCAGGGGGACATAGAGGTGAAAAACTGTTTTTT

clone size: NA
V gene: TRBV10-1
D gene: NA
J gene: TRBJ2-4
CDR3 protein: CASSESKAFTPLAKNIQYF
CDR3 DNA: TGCGCCAGCAGTGAGTCGAAGGCTTTTACACCCTTAGCCAAAAACATTCAGTACTTC

clone size: NA
V gene: TRBV19
D gene: NA
J gene: TRBJ2-6
CDR3 protein: CASTGSLLGGANVLTF
CDR3 DNA: TGTGCCAGTACCGGGTCTTTACTTGGCGGGGCCAACGTCCTGACTTTC

clone size: NA
V gene: TRBV27
D gene: TRBD1
J gene: TRBJ2-3
CDR3 protein: CASSPGTGLSTDTQYF
CDR3 DNA: TGTGCCAGCAGCCCCGGGACAGGGCTGAGCACAGATACGCAGTATTTT

clone size: once
V gene: TRBV6-5
D gene: NA
J gene: TRBJ1-4
CDR3 protein: CASSYAGETNEKLFF
CDR3 DNA: TGTGCCAGCAGTTACGCAGGGGAAACTAATGAAAAACTGTTTTTT

clone size: NA
V gene: TRBV15
D gene: NA
J gene: TRBJ1-1
CDR3 protein: CATSRTQGLPGNTEAFF
CDR3 DNA: TGTGCCACCAGCCGGACCCAGGGACTCCCCGGAAACACTGAAGCTTTCTTT

clone size: NA
V gene: TRBV18
D gene: NA
J gene: TRBJ2-1
CDR3 protein: CASSLTGVNEQFF
CDR3 DNA: TGTGCCAGCTCACTGACTGGGGTGAATGAGCAGTTCTTC